This paragraph covers one T cell receptor (beta chain) sequence. V shed 0 bases and J 10 bases; nucleotides not matched to a gene: 12. Germline CDR1 reads SGDLS; CDR2 reads YYNGEE. CDR3 length: 17 amino acids. This sample was included in a study of blood T cells in healthy people across ages. Study-level information: Per two T cells, about one barcoded beta molecule was captured through template switching.

The use of a sample-barcoded 5' primer and a J-beta primer mix characterized a second PCR of 7 to 11 cycles. A template-switch adaptor with 12 random nucleotides tagged each cDNA molecule. TCRdb processed the 5' RACE reads anew with MiXCR; each CDR3 protein has one entry. Here the sample spans around 1.5 million distinct CDR3 sequences, around 59% being singletons. This TCR derives from a man between 18 and 35 years old in good health. Sequences were obtained from blood. The chain links TRBV9 to TRBJ1-6, with 8 bases fitting TRBD1. The CDR3: CASSVEGGLRDRSPLHF. The CDR3 DNA follows: TGTGCCAGCAGCGTAGAAGGTGGTTTGAGGGACAGGTCACCCCTCCACTTT.